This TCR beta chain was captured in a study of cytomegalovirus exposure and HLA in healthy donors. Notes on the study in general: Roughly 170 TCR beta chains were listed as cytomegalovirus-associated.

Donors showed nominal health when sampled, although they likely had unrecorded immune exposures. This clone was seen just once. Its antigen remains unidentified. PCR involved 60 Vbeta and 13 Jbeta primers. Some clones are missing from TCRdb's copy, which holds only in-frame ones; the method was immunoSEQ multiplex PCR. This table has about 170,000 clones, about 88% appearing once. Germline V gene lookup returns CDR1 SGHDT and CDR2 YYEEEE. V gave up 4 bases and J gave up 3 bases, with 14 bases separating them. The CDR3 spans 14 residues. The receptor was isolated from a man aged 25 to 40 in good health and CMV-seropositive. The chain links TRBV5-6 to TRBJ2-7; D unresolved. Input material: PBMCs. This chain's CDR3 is CASSQLTSYYEQYF. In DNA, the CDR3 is TGTGCCAGCAGCCAACTGACAAGCTACTACGAGCAGTACTTC.